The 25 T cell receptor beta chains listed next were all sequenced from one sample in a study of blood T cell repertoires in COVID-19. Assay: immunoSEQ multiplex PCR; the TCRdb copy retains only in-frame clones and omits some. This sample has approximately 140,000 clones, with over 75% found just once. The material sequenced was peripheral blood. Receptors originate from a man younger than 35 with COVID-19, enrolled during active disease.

The chain's CDR3 is CASSFTGEETDTQYF. For the CDR3, the DNA is TGTGCCAGCAGCTTTACAGGGGAGGAAACAGATACGCAGTATTTT. The chain joins TRBV7-2 to TRBJ2-3; D possibly corresponds to TRBD1 (7 bases). V was clipped by 3 bases and J by 3 bases, with 13 bases between them. The CDR3 covers 15 residues. Germline CDR1 reads SGHTA; CDR2 reads FQGNSA.

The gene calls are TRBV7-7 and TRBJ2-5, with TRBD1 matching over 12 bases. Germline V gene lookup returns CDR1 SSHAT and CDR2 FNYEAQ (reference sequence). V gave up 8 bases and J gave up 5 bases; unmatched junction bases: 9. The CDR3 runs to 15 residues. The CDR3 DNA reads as TGTGCCAGCTCCCCCGGGACAGGGGGCGCGGAGACCCAGTACTTC. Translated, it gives CASSPGTGGAETQYF.

In DNA form, the CDR3 reads TGTGCCAGCACATGGGGCAGGAGCTATGGCTACACCTTC. This gives the protein CASTWGRSYGYTF. This chain links TRBV6-5 with TRBJ1-2, with D tentatively TRBD1 (5 bases). Germline-derived CDR1 and CDR2 are MNHEY and SVGAGI. Trimming removed 7 bases at V and 4 bases at J, with 13 bases between. The CDR3 has 13 residues.

CDR3 DNA sequence: TGCGCCAGCAGCCCCGGACAGGGATCCTACGAGCAGTACTTC. Translating gives CASSPGQGSYEQYF. The V call is TRBV4-3, the J call TRBJ2-7, with 8 nucleotides matching TRBD1. Germline trimming cut 4 bases from V and 1 base from J; bases unmatched to any gene: 3. The germline V gene encodes CDR1 LGHNA and CDR2 YSLEER. The CDR3 covers 14 residues.

The CDR3 spells CASSQDLSGDGYTF. CDR3 DNA: TGCGCCAGCAGCCAAGATCTTTCAGGGGACGGCTACACCTTC. The chain is built from TRBV4-1 and TRBJ1-2, with D tentatively TRBD1 (6 bases). Between the trimmed V and J ends, which lost 0 bases and 8 bases, there was a span of 13 bases. Germline-derived CDR1 and CDR2 are MGHRA and YSYEKL. The CDR3 is 14 residues long.

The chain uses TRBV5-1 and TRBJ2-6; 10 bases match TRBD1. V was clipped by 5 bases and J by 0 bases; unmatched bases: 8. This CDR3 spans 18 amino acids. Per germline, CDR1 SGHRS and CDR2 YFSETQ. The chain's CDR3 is CASSLRDRGSSGANVLTF. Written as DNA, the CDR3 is TGCGCCAGCAGTCTCCGGGACAGGGGAAGCTCTGGGGCCAACGTCCTGACTTTC. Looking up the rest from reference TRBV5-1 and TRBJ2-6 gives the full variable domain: KAGVTQTPRYLIKTRGQQVTLSCSPISGHRSVSWYQQTPGQGLQFLFEYFSETQRNKGNFPGRFSGRQFSNSRSEMNVSTLELGDSALYLCASSLRDRGSSGANVLTFGAGSRLTVL.

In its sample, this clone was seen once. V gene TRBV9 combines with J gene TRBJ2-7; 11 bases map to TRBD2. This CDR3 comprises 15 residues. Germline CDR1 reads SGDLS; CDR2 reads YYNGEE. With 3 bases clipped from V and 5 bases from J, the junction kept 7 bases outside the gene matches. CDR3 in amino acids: CASSAPGTSGNEQYF. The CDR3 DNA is TGTGCCAGCAGCGCACCCGGGACTAGCGGTAACGAGCAGTACTTC.

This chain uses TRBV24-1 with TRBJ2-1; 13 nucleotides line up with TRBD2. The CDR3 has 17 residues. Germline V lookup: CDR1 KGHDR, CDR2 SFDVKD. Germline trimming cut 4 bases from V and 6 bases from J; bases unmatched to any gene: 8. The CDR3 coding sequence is TGTGCCACCAGTGACCACTGGACTAGCGGGAGAGTCAATGAGCAGTTCTTC. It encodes CATSDHWTSGRVNEQFF.

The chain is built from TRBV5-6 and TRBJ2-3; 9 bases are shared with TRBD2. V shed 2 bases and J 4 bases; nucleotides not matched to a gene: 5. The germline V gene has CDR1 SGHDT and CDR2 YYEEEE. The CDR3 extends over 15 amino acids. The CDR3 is CASSLLAGRADTQYF. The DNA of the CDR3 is TGTGCCAGCAGCTTACTAGCGGGTAGGGCAGATACGCAGTATTTT.

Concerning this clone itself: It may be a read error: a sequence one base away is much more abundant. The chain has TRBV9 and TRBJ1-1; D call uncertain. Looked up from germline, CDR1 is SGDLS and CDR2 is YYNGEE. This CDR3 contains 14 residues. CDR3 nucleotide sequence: TGTGCCAACAGCGTAATTAGTTCGAGGACTGAAGCTTTCTTT. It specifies CANSVISSRTEAFF.

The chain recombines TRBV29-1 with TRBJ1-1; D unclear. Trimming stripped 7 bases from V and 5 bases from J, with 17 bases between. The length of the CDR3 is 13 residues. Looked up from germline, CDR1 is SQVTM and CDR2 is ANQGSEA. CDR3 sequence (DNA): TGCAGCGCCGCCCTCTCCCTCGGGACTGAAGCTTTCTTT. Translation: CSAALSLGTEAFF.

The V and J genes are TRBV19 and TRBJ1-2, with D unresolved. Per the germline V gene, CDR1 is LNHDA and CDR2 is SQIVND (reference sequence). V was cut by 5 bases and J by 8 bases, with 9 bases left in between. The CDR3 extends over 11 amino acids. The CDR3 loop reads CASSPGMGYTF. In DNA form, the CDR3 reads TGTGCCAGTAGTCCCGGGATGGGCTACACCTTC.

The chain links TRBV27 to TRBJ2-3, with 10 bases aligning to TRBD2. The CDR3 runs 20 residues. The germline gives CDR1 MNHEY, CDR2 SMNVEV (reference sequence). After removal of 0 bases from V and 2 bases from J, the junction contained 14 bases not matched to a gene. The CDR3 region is CASSLSLPYRTSGNTDTQYF. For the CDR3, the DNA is TGTGCCAGCAGTTTATCCCTACCTTATCGGACTAGCGGCAACACAGATACGCAGTATTTT.

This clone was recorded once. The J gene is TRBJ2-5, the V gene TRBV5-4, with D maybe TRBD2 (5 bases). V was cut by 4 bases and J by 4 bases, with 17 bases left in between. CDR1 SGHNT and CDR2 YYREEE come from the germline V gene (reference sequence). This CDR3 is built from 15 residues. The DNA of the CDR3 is TGTGCCAGCAGCCGGGAAGGTTCGGTTCTAGAGACCCAGTACTTC. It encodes CASSREGSVLETQYF.

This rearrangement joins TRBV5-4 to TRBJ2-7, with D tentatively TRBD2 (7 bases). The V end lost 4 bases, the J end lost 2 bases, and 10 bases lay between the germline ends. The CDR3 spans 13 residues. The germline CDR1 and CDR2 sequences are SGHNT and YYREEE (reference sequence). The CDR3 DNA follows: TGTGCCAGCAGCAAGGGGGGGCCCTACGAGCAGTACTTC. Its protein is CASSKGGPYEQYF.

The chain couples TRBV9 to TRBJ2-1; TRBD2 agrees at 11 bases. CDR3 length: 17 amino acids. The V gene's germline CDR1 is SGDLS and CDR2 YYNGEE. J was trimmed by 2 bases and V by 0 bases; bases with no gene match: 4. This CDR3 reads CASSVGPLAGAYNEQFF. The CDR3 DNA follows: TGTGCCAGCAGCGTAGGTCCACTAGCGGGAGCCTACAATGAGCAGTTCTTC.

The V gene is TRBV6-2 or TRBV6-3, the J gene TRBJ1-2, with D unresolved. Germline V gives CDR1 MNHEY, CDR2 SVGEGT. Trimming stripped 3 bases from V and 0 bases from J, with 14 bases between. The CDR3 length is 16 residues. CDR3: CASSYYRHKSNYGYTF. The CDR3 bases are TGTGCCAGCAGTTATTATCGTCACAAATCTAACTATGGCTACACCTTC.

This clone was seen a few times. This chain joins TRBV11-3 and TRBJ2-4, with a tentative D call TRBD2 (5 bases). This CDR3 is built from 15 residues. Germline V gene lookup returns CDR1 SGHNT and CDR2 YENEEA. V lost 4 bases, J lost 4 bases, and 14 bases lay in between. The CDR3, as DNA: TGTGCCAGCAGCTCAGCGTCAACGGGGAAAAACATTCAGTACTTC. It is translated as CASSSASTGKNIQYF.

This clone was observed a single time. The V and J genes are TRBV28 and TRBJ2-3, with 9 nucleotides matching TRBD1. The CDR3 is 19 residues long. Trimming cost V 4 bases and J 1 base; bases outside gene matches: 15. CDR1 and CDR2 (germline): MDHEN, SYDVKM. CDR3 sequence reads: CASSSYTAGTGLGTDTQYF. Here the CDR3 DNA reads TGTGCCAGCAGTTCATATACCGCCGGGACAGGGCTTGGCACAGATACGCAGTATTTT. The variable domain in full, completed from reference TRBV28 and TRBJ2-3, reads DVKVTQSSRYLVKRTGEKVFLECVQDMDHENMFWYRQDPGLGLRLIYFSYDVKMKEKGDIPEGYSVSREKKERFSLILESASTNQTSMYLCASSSYTAGTGLGTDTQYFGPGTRLTVL.

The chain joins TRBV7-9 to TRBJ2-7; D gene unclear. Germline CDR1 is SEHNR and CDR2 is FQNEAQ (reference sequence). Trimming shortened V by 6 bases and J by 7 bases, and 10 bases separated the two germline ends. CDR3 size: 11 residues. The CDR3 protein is CASSSLLEQYF. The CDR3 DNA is TGTGCCAGCAGTTCCCTCCTGGAGCAGTACTTC.

In nucleotides, the CDR3 is TGTGCCAGCTCATCCTCAGGGGAAGAGACCCAGTACTTC. Encoded protein: CASSSSGEETQYF. The chain carries TRBV18 and TRBJ2-5; TRBD1 might be the D (6 bases). This CDR3 is 13 amino acids long. With 5 bases removed from V and 3 bases from J, the gap between germline ends came to 10 bases. Per the germline V gene, CDR1 is KGHSH and CDR2 is LQKENI.

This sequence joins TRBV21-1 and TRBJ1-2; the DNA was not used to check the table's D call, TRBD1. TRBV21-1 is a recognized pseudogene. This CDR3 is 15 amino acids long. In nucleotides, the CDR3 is TGTGCCAGCAGCAGACTAAACAGGGGATCGGGCGGCTACACCTTC. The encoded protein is CASSRLNRGSGGYTF.

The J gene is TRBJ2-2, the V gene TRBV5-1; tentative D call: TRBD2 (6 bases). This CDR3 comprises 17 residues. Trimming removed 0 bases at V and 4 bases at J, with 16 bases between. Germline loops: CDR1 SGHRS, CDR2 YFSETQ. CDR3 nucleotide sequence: TGCGCCAGCAGCTTGGTGGGTACGGGAGATGTCACCGGGGAGCTGTTTTTT. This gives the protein CASSLVGTGDVTGELFF.

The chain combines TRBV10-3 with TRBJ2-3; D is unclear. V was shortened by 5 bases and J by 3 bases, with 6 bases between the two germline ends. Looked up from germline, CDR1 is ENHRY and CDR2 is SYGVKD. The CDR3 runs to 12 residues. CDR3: CAISSFTDTQYF. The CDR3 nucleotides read TGTGCCATCAGTTCGTTTACAGATACGCAGTATTTT.

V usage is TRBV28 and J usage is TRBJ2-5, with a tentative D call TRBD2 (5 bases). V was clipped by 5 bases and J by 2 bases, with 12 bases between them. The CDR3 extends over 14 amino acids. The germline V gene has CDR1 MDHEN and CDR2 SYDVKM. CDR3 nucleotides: TGTGCCAGCAGTCCCAAGCGCGGGCAAGAGACCCAGTACTTC. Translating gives CASSPKRGQETQYF.